Below are 22 T cell receptor beta chains sequenced from a single sample in a study of a mutant IDH1 vaccine in newly diagnosed glioma. No antigen has been identified for these receptors. Produced via immunoSEQ multiplex PCR; TCRdb's table is partial and in-frame only. The sample lists around 41,000 clones, over 80% occurring once. Time point of the sample: week 11, during vaccination. Every vaccine dose comprised 300 ug of mutant IDH1 20-mer peptide plus topical imiquimod. Source: PBMCs, taken from a glioma patient whose treatment included an IDH1 peptide vaccine. All receptors derive from a man aged 40-49 years with glioma.

This chain joins TRBV9 and TRBJ2-1, with 9 positions matching TRBD2. The J segment lost 0 bases and the V segment lost 2 bases, leaving 3 bases of the junction unmatched. Germline V lookup: CDR1 SGDLS, CDR2 YYNGEE. The CDR3 is made up of 16 amino acids. CDR3 in DNA: TGTGCCAGCAGCGTCATTAGCGGGAGCTCCTACAATGAGCAGTTCTTC. As protein: CASSVISGSSYNEQFF. The full variable domain, its missing parts supplied by reference TRBV9 and TRBJ2-1, is DSGVTQTPKHLITATGQRVTLRCSPRSGDLSVYWYQQSLDQGLQFLIQYYNGEERAKGNILERFSAQQFPDLHSELNLSSLELGDSALYFCASSVISGSSYNEQFFGPGTRLTVL.

This sequence joins TRBV20-1 and TRBJ2-1; D unclear. Trimming removed 6 bases from V and 10 bases from J, with 10 bases in between. This CDR3 comprises 10 residues. Looked up from germline, CDR1 is DFQATT and CDR2 is SNEGSKA (reference sequence). The CDR3 region has the DNA TGCAGTGCCCCCGCCAGGGAGCAGTTCTTC. Translation gives CSAPAREQFF.

This chain connects TRBV5-3 to TRBJ2-2; D remains unclear. TRBV5-3 belongs to the ORF category, with a function that is uncertain. This CDR3 spans 15 amino acids. The V gene lost 4 bases and the J gene lost 3 bases, with 13 bases spanning the gap. The CDR3 spells CARSSLAPDTGELFF. The CDR3 coding sequence is TGTGCCAGAAGCAGCCTGGCCCCAGACACCGGGGAGCTGTTTTTT.

The chain uses TRBV5-4 and TRBJ2-7; TRBD1 or TRBD2 may be the D gene (5 bases each). Trimming cost V 4 bases and J 5 bases, with 19 bases left between them. Per the germline V gene, CDR1 is SGHNT and CDR2 is YYREEE (reference sequence). This CDR3 region has 15 residues. CDR3 sequence: CASSPGPLQRDEQYF. The CDR3 nucleotides read TGTGCCAGCAGCCCGGGACCCCTTCAAAGGGACGAGCAGTACTTC. The whole variable domain, filled in from reference TRBV5-4 and TRBJ2-7, reads ETGVTQSPTHLIKTRGQQVTLRCSSQSGHNTVSWYQQALGQGPQFIFQYYREEENGRGNFPPRFSGLQFPNYSSELNVNALELDDSALYLCASSPGPLQRDEQYFGPGTRLTVT.

The rearrangement joins TRBV13 to TRBJ2-7, with D perhaps given as TRBD1 or TRBD2 (7 bases each). Looked up from germline, CDR1 is PRHDT and CDR2 is FYEKMQ (reference sequence). CDR3 size: 16 residues. V was cut by 2 bases and J by 5 bases, with 19 bases left in between. The CDR3 sequence is CASSLREGATVNEQYF. As DNA, the CDR3 is TGTGCCAGCAGCTTAAGGGAGGGGGCGACCGTCAACGAGCAGTACTTC.

The chain joins TRBV5-1 to TRBJ2-5, with 7 bases fitting TRBD2. The germline V gene has CDR1 SGHRS and CDR2 YFSETQ. J lost 5 bases, V lost 4 bases, and 5 bases had no gene match. CDR3 length: 13 residues. The CDR3 DNA sequence: TGCGCCAGCAGCCTGACTAGCCCCGAGACCCAGTACTTC. It encodes CASSLTSPETQYF.

The genes are TRBV19 and TRBJ1-1; tentatively, D is TRBD1 (6 bases). Trimming took off 7 bases at V and 4 bases at J, with 13 bases between the two ends. The germline V gene has CDR1 LNHDA and CDR2 SQIVND (reference sequence). The CDR3 extends over 13 amino acids. The CDR3 reads CASTHPTGTEAFF. As DNA, the CDR3 is TGTGCCAGTACCCACCCGACAGGCACTGAAGCTTTCTTT.

V is TRBV29-1 and J is TRBJ1-1; D possibly corresponds to TRBD1 (6 bases). The CDR3 is made up of 14 amino acids. Between the trimmed V and J ends, which lost 7 bases and 5 bases, there was a span of 20 bases. CDR1 and CDR2 (germline): SQVTM, ANQGSEA. The CDR3 protein is CSAPKSQGYTEAFF. The DNA of the CDR3 is TGCAGCGCCCCTAAATCCCAGGGGTATACTGAAGCTTTCTTT.

The chain carries TRBV5-1 and TRBJ2-3; D remains unclear. The CDR3 totals 14 residues. V shed 0 bases and J shed 2 bases, with 7 bases lying between them. The germline V gene encodes CDR1 SGHRS and CDR2 YFSETQ. The CDR3, as DNA: TGCGCCAGCAGCTTGGATAGGCACACAGATACGCAGTATTTT. Its translation is CASSLDRHTDTQYF.

The chain couples TRBV6-4 to TRBJ2-3; D is uncertain. This CDR3 region has 15 residues. Trimming cost V 3 bases and J 4 bases, with 14 bases left between them. The germline CDR1 and CDR2 sequences are MRHNA and SNTAGT. CDR3 residues: CASSETPEVADTQYF. The CDR3 DNA is TGTGCCAGCAGTGAGACTCCTGAGGTAGCAGATACGCAGTATTTT.

The DNA for the CDR3 is TGTGCCAGCAGCCGGGGAGGCCCCTACGAGCAGTACTTC. Its protein is CASSRGGPYEQYF. This chain joins TRBV7-2 and TRBJ2-7; the D gene is possibly TRBD2 (6 bases). V was trimmed by 5 bases and J by 2 bases, leaving 10 bases between them. Germline V lookup: CDR1 SGHTA, CDR2 FQGNSA. This CDR3 has 13 amino acids.

The chain carries TRBV28 and TRBJ2-7; D possibly corresponds to TRBD1 (6 bases). This CDR3 is 12 amino acids long. Trimming removed 6 bases from V and 5 bases from J, with 11 bases in between. In germline, CDR1 is MDHEN, CDR2 SYDVKM. CDR3 DNA sequence: TGTGCCAGCAGCCGCCAGGGGCACGAGCAGTACTTC. This encodes CASSRQGHEQYF.

The chain uses TRBV2 and TRBJ2-3; D call uncertain. CDR1 and CDR2 from the germline V gene are SNHLY and FYNNEI. This CDR3 region has 12 residues. Between the trimmed V and J ends, which lost 2 bases and 5 bases, there was a span of 5 bases. In DNA, the CDR3 is TGTGCCAGCAGTGAAATGGGAGATACGCAGTATTTT. As protein: CASSEMGDTQYF.

This clone is a singleton in its sample. The V gene is TRBV9, the J gene TRBJ2-1, with D perhaps TRBD2 (6 bases). The CDR3 is 17 amino acids. Trimming removed 0 bases from V and 0 bases from J, with 13 bases in between. Germline CDR1 reads SGDLS; CDR2 reads YYNGEE. The CDR3, as DNA: TGTGCCAGCAGCGTAGGAGTTGGGGGGAGCTCCTACAATGAGCAGTTCTTC. Its translation is CASSVGVGGSSYNEQFF.

The chain is built from TRBV4-2 and TRBJ1-2; tentatively, D is TRBD1 (5 bases). The CDR3 is 16 residues long. V was cut by 3 bases and J by 6 bases, with 20 bases left in between. CDR1 is LGHNA, CDR2 YNFKEQ, per germline. CDR3 sequence: CASSHDDSDHRHGYTF. CDR3 coding DNA: TGTGCCAGCAGCCATGATGACAGCGATCACCGCCATGGCTACACCTTC.

This sequence joins TRBV5-1 and TRBJ2-5; no clear D gene. This CDR3 region has 14 residues. V lost 4 bases to trimming and J lost 3 bases, with 13 bases between them. Germline V lookup: CDR1 SGHRS, CDR2 YFSETQ. The CDR3 protein is CASSPRRVEETQYF. DNA of the CDR3: TGCGCCAGCAGCCCCAGACGGGTAGAAGAGACCCAGTACTTC.

The genes are TRBV5-1 and TRBJ1-1; 9 bases are a match to TRBD1. CDR3 length: 18 residues. Per the germline V gene, CDR1 is SGHRS and CDR2 is YFSETQ. Trimming took 4 bases from V and 1 from J; bases not matched to a gene: 14. Here the CDR3 reads CASSPIKGTGLSNTEAFF. CDR3 nucleotides: TGCGCCAGCAGCCCTATCAAGGGGACAGGGCTATCGAACACTGAAGCTTTCTTT.

The CDR3 loop reads CASDRAGDTEAFF. The CDR3 DNA reads TGTGCCAGCGACCGGGCGGGGGACACTGAAGCTTTCTTT. This chain connects TRBV2 to TRBJ1-1, with D possibly TRBD1 on 5 matching bases. Trimming removed 8 bases at V and 3 bases at J, with 13 bases between. The CDR3 length is 13 residues. CDR1 is SNHLY and CDR2 is FYNNEI in the germline V gene.

This chain joins TRBV19 and TRBJ2-5; 10 bases are shared with TRBD1. V lost 4 bases, J lost 5 bases, and 10 bases stayed unmatched. Per germline, CDR1 LNHDA and CDR2 SQIVND (reference sequence). The CDR3 is 16 residues long. The CDR3 DNA reads as TGTGCCAGTAGTACCAAGACAGGGGGCGGAACTGAGACCCAGTACTTC. Translating it yields CASSTKTGGGTETQYF.

This clone is a singleton in its sample. This rearrangement joins TRBV11-2 to TRBJ2-7; either TRBD1 or TRBD2 may fit D (5 bases each). The V end lost 4 bases, the J end lost 10 bases, and 14 bases lay between the germline ends. The CDR3 contains 12 residues. Germline CDR1 reads SGHAT; CDR2 reads FQNNGV. In nucleotides, the CDR3 is TGTGCCAGCAGCTCCGGGACGAGGGAACAGTACTTC. It encodes CASSSGTREQYF. Full variable domain (outside the CDR3, taken from reference TRBV11-2 and TRBJ2-7): EAGVAQSPRYKIIEKRQSVAFWCNPISGHATLYWYQQILGQGPKLLIQFQNNGVVDDSQLPKDRFSAERLKGVDSTLKIQPAKLEDSAVYLCASSSGTREQYFGPGTRLTVT.

The V and J genes are TRBV19 and TRBJ1-1, with D perhaps TRBD1 (5 bases). Germline CDR1 LNHDA, CDR2 SQIVND (reference sequence). The CDR3 is 12 amino acids. V lost 3 bases and J 11 bases, leaving 13 bases between the germline ends. CDR3 protein: CASSMTRERAFF. The CDR3 nucleotides are TGTGCCAGTAGTATGACCAGGGAAAGGGCTTTCTTT.

This chain joins TRBV18 and TRBJ2-5; 7 bases agree with TRBD1. The V segment lost 6 bases and the J segment 5 bases; nucleotides outside the gene matches: 9. Germline CDR1 KGHSH, CDR2 LQKENI. CDR3 length equals 14 residues. The CDR3: CASSQTGNSETQYF. For the CDR3, the DNA is TGTGCCAGCTCCCAGACAGGGAATTCGGAGACCCAGTACTTC.